Presented here are 28 T cell receptor beta chains from one specimen sequenced in a study of shared clonotypes between healthy human individuals. TCRdb's copy holds only in-frame clones and misses some; the assay was immunoSEQ multiplex PCR. The table records 2 million to 2.5 million clones, approximately 95% of them present only once. Sequences were obtained from naive CD4+ T cells sorted from blood. Documented subset: CD45RA+ positively selected. The receptors shown here come from a man younger than 35 in good health.

The V and J genes are TRBV11-2 and TRBJ1-4, with 7 bases matching TRBD1. The CDR3 spans 15 residues. V trimming: 1 base; J trimming: 2 bases; junction bases outside the gene matches: 1. Per germline, CDR1 SGHAT and CDR2 FQNNGV. CDR3: CASSLAGQTNEKLFF. DNA for the CDR3: TGTGCCAGCAGCTTAGCGGGACAGACTAATGAAAAACTGTTTTTT. The whole variable domain, remainder taken from reference TRBV11-2 and TRBJ1-4, is EAGVAQSPRYKIIEKRQSVAFWCNPISGHATLYWYQQILGQGPKLLIQFQNNGVVDDSQLPKDRFSAERLKGVDSTLKIQPAKLEDSAVYLCASSLAGQTNEKLFFGSGTQLSVL.

This rearrangement joins TRBV7-6 to TRBJ2-7, with 9 positions matching TRBD1. Germline V gene data show CDR1 as SGHVS and CDR2 as FNYEAQ. The CDR3 sequence is 14 residues long. J lost 4 bases, V lost 2 bases, and 3 bases had no gene match. DNA for the CDR3: TGTGCCAGCAGCTTATGGGACAGGGCATACGAGCAGTACTTC. Its protein product is CASSLWDRAYEQYF. The variable domain in full, with the rest retrieved from reference TRBV7-6 and TRBJ2-7, is GAGVSQSPRYKVTKRGQDVALRCDPISGHVSLYWYRQALGQGPEFLTYFNYEAQQDKSGLPNDRFSAERPEGSISTLTIQRTEQRDSAMYRCASSLWDRAYEQYFGPGTRLTVT.

This chain uses TRBV5-1 with TRBJ2-3; D is perhaps TRBD2 (7 bases). V was trimmed by 0 bases and J by 2 bases, leaving 10 bases between them. Germline V lookup: CDR1 SGHRS, CDR2 YFSETQ. This CDR3 contains 15 residues. CDR3 amino acids: CASSLDRGATDTQYF. In DNA, the CDR3 is TGCGCCAGCAGCTTGGATCGGGGGGCCACAGATACGCAGTATTTT. Supplemented by reference TRBV5-1 and TRBJ2-3, the full variable domain reads KAGVTQTPRYLIKTRGQQVTLSCSPISGHRSVSWYQQTPGQGLQFLFEYFSETQRNKGNFPGRFSGRQFSNSRSEMNVSTLELGDSALYLCASSLDRGATDTQYFGPGTRLTVL.

The CDR3: CASSLVGRGAYGYTF. The CDR3 DNA follows: TGTGCCAGCAGCTTAGTAGGGCGGGGGGCCTATGGCTACACCTTC. J is TRBJ1-2 and V is TRBV11-3; tentative D call: TRBD1 (6 bases). The CDR3 is 15 residues long. Per the germline V gene, CDR1 is SGHNT and CDR2 is YENEEA. Trimming removed 1 base at V and 4 bases at J, with 13 bases between.

V is TRBV10-2 and J is TRBJ2-1; TRBD2 agrees at 11 bases. In germline, CDR1 is WSHSY, CDR2 SAAADI. The V gene end was trimmed by 5 bases and the J gene end by 8 bases; junction bases not matched to a gene: 8. The CDR3 has 15 residues. The CDR3 coding sequence is TGCGCCAGCAGTAGTAGCGGGAGGGGGGTATATGAGCAGTTCTTC. Encoded protein: CASSSSGRGVYEQFF.

The V and J genes are TRBV28 and TRBJ2-3; TRBD1 aligns across 9 bases. Germline CDR1 reads MDHEN; CDR2 reads SYDVKM. This CDR3 region has 16 residues. Germline trimming cut 3 bases from V and 2 bases from J; bases unmatched to any gene: 6. For the CDR3, the DNA is TGTGCCAGCAGTTTGTTGGGGACAGGGAACACAGATACGCAGTATTTT. Protein sequence: CASSLLGTGNTDTQYF.

This chain links TRBV21-1 with TRBJ2-7; TRBD2 is taken as the D call from the table, unchecked against the DNA. TRBV21-1 is reported as a pseudogene. The CDR3 is 22 amino acids. CDR3 sequence (DNA): TGTGCCAGCAGCAAAGCGCTTTCTTCCATGTGGGGAGATGCGGGGATAACCTACGAGCAGTACTTC. Protein: CASSKALSSMWGDAGITYEQYF.

This clone was observed once. The genes are TRBV11-3 and TRBJ2-2; D not resolved. The germline V and J ends were trimmed by 2 bases and 8 bases, with 9 bases remaining between them. The CDR3 spans 13 residues. The V gene's germline CDR1 is SGHNT and CDR2 YENEEA. The CDR3 sequence is CASSLTWGGELFF. Written as DNA, the CDR3 is TGTGCCAGCAGCTTAACATGGGGTGGGGAGCTGTTTTTT.

The chain joins TRBV29-1 to TRBJ2-7; 7 nucleotides align to TRBD1. Germline-derived CDR1 and CDR2 are SQVTM and ANQGSEA. This CDR3 region has 13 residues. Trimming cost V 3 bases and J 7 bases; bases outside gene matches: 9. The CDR3 loop is CSVEKGAPGEQYF. The CDR3, as DNA: TGCAGCGTTGAGAAGGGGGCGCCGGGGGAGCAGTACTTC.

This chain connects TRBV7-3 to TRBJ1-5; tentatively, D is TRBD1 (5 bases). Trimming cost V 4 bases and J 3 bases, with 13 bases left between them. This CDR3 spans 15 amino acids. Per germline, CDR1 SGHTA and CDR2 FQGTGA. The CDR3 here is CASSSGDRPNQPQHF. The CDR3 bases are TGTGCCAGCAGCTCCGGTGACAGACCCAATCAGCCCCAGCATTTT.

This clone was seen a single time. The chain is built from TRBV6-6 and TRBJ2-7, with D tentatively TRBD1 or TRBD2 (6 bases each). This CDR3 is 14 amino acids long. V was clipped by 2 bases and J by 4 bases, with 12 bases between them. The germline V gene has CDR1 MNHNY and CDR2 SVGAGI (reference sequence). The CDR3, as DNA: TGTGCCAGCAGTTACAGGGGGGTCTGGTACGAGCAGTACTTC. The encoded protein is CASSYRGVWYEQYF.

The chain uses TRBV5-1 and TRBJ2-3; possibly TRBD2 for D (5 bases). In germline, CDR1 is SGHRS, CDR2 YFSETQ. The ends were cut back, 2 bases at V and 2 bases at J, with 12 bases in the middle. The CDR3 spans 15 residues. CDR3 nucleotide sequence: TGCGCCAGCAGCTTTGAGGGAGTTCTCACAGATACGCAGTATTTT. Protein product: CASSFEGVLTDTQYF.

The chain employs TRBV5-1 and TRBJ1-4, with 7 bases identical to TRBD1. Germline-derived CDR1 and CDR2 are SGHRS and YFSETQ. CDR3 length: 18 residues. J lost 8 bases, V lost 4 bases, and 20 bases had no gene match. The DNA for the CDR3 is TGCGCCAGCAGCCCATTAACAGGGGATTGGGGTTCCGGGGAAAAACTGTTTTTT. It encodes CASSPLTGDWGSGEKLFF.

The chain employs TRBV5-4 and TRBJ2-7, with D possibly TRBD1 on 6 matching bases. The ends were cut back, 4 bases at V and 2 bases at J, with 16 bases in the middle. The CDR3 consists of 15 residues. Per germline, CDR1 SGHNT and CDR2 YYREEE (reference sequence). The CDR3 loop reads CASSAGQTLTYEQYF. The CDR3 DNA follows: TGTGCCAGCAGCGCCGGACAGACCTTGACCTACGAGCAGTACTTC.

The chain recombines TRBV7-2 with TRBJ1-5, with unresolved D. Trimming shortened V by 5 bases and J by 4 bases, and 12 bases separated the two germline ends. The germline gives CDR1 SGHTA, CDR2 FQGNSA. This CDR3 has 14 residues. The CDR3 DNA reads as TGTGCCAGCAGCCCAATGCCGGTAAATCAGCCCCAGCATTTT. Translation gives CASSPMPVNQPQHF.

This clone occurred once. Since no conserved phenylalanine or tryptophan closes the CDR3, a read error is the likely cause. The chain employs TRBV28 and TRBJ1-1; 8 positions match TRBD1. The CDR3 is made up of 15 amino acids. Germline loops: CDR1 MDHEN, CDR2 SYDVKM. J lost 4 bases, V lost 5 bases, and 9 bases had no gene match. CDR3 in amino acids: CASSPHRGVGTEAFL. CDR3 bases: TGTGCCAGCAGTCCCCACAGGGGGGTTGGCACTGAAGCTTTCCTT.

Only one count was recorded for this clone. The chain links TRBV28 to TRBJ2-7, with D possibly matching TRBD1 (7 bases). CDR1 is MDHEN and CDR2 is SYDVKM in the germline V gene. Between the trimmed V and J ends, which lost 5 bases and 2 bases, there was a span of 16 bases. This CDR3 comprises 15 residues. CDR3: CASSRLGQEAYEQYF. CDR3 DNA: TGTGCCAGCAGTCGACTAGGACAGGAGGCCTACGAGCAGTACTTC. Complete variable domain (other parts from reference TRBV28 and TRBJ2-7): DVKVTQSSRYLVKRTGEKVFLECVQDMDHENMFWYRQDPGLGLRLIYFSYDVKMKEKGDIPEGYSVSREKKERFSLILESASTNQTSMYLCASSRLGQEAYEQYFGPGTRLTVT.

This chain joins TRBV20-1 and TRBJ2-7, with 8 bases matching TRBD1. With 2 bases clipped from V and 6 bases from J, the junction kept 0 bases outside the gene matches. In germline, CDR1 is DFQATT, CDR2 SNEGSKA (reference sequence). The CDR3 is 11 residues long. The CDR3 DNA is TGCAGTGCTAGACAGGGGGCCGAGCAGTACTTC. Translation: CSARQGAEQYF.

In regard to this clone: Different DNA sequences within this sample yield the same CDR3. Here the CDR3 DNA reads TGTGCCAGCTCACCTGACAGGGTCTCTGAAGCTTTCTTT. It yields the protein CASSPDRVSEAFF. The chain recombines TRBV18 with TRBJ1-1, with TRBD1 identical over 7 bases. V gave up 3 bases and J gave up 6 bases; unmatched junction bases: 4. Germline V gene lookup returns CDR1 KGHSH and CDR2 LQKENI. This CDR3 is built from 13 residues.

V gene TRBV9 combines with J gene TRBJ2-7; tentatively, D is TRBD2 (5 bases). V gave up 2 bases and J gave up 5 bases, with 17 bases separating them. Looked up from germline, CDR1 is SGDLS and CDR2 is YYNGEE. The length of the CDR3 is 15 residues. The CDR3 DNA follows: TGTGCCAGCAGCGTTGAAGGTGGGAGTCGTAACGAGCAGTACTTC. Amino acids: CASSVEGGSRNEQYF.

The V and J genes are TRBV6-5 and TRBJ2-5, with 9 bases identical to TRBD2. Germline CDR1 and CDR2: MNHEY and SVGAGI. The CDR3 runs 16 residues. V lost 4 bases and J lost 1; bases outside the gene matches: 7. The CDR3 reads CASSFGASGTQETQYF. For the CDR3, the DNA is TGTGCCAGCAGTTTCGGGGCTAGCGGGACCCAAGAGACCCAGTACTTC.

In its sample, this clone was seen once. The gene calls are TRBV7-6 and TRBJ1-1, with TRBD1 identical over 12 bases. V dropped 5 bases and J dropped 4; count of bases not matched to a gene: 17. In germline, CDR1 is SGHVS, CDR2 FNYEAQ. The CDR3 sequence is 19 residues long. This CDR3 reads CASSPLPGTGGPLITEAFF. The CDR3 bases are TGTGCCAGCAGCCCCCTCCCCGGGACAGGGGGCCCACTAATCACTGAAGCTTTCTTT.

The V gene is TRBV7-2, the J gene TRBJ2-3; tentatively, D is TRBD2 (5 bases). Germline loops: CDR1 SGHTA, CDR2 FQGNSA. V gave up 2 bases and J gave up 2 bases, with 8 bases separating them. The CDR3 contains 14 residues. CDR3 residues: CASSLRLLTDTQYF. The CDR3 nucleotides read TGTGCCAGCAGCTTACGACTACTCACAGATACGCAGTATTTT.

V is TRBV19 and J is TRBJ2-5; maybe TRBD1 (5 bases). V was shortened by 5 bases and J by 5 bases, with 12 bases between the two germline ends. This CDR3 contains 13 residues. Germline V gene data show CDR1 as LNHDA and CDR2 as SQIVND (reference sequence). CDR3 sequence reads: CASSQGLRETQYF. The CDR3 nucleotides are TGTGCCAGTAGTCAGGGCCTGAGGGAGACCCAGTACTTC.

This chain links TRBV6-6 with TRBJ1-2; TRBD1 is a possible D gene (6 bases). Germline V gives CDR1 MNHNY, CDR2 SVGAGI (reference sequence). The CDR3 spans 14 residues. V dropped 6 bases and J dropped 2 bases, with 13 bases sitting between them. CDR3 DNA: TGTGCCAGCAGCCGCGGGGGGGCCAACTATGGCTACACCTTC. Protein product: CASSRGGANYGYTF.

V usage is TRBV5-1 and J usage is TRBJ2-1; 11 nucleotides agree with TRBD2. Per germline, CDR1 SGHRS and CDR2 YFSETQ. The CDR3 consists of 16 residues. V trimming: 0 bases; J trimming: 9 bases; junction bases outside the gene matches: 8. The CDR3 protein is CASSLGLAGYYGEQFF. For the CDR3, the DNA is TGCGCCAGCAGCTTGGGACTAGCGGGGTACTACGGTGAGCAGTTCTTC.

The chain joins TRBV6-6 to TRBJ2-7, with 12 bases matching TRBD1. The CDR3 is 15 residues long. Germline V gives CDR1 MNHNY, CDR2 SVGAGI (reference sequence). V lost 10 bases to trimming and J lost 6 bases; unmatched junction nucleotides: 13. CDR3 sequence: CATREKGQGAVEQYF. The CDR3 DNA reads as TGTGCCACCCGAGAGAAGGGACAGGGGGCGGTCGAGCAGTACTTC.

The J gene is TRBJ1-1, the V gene TRBV25-1; D might be TRBD1 (6 bases). Germline V lookup: CDR1 MGHDK, CDR2 SYGVNS. Between the trimmed V and J ends, which lost 6 bases and 7 bases, there was a span of 18 bases. The CDR3 runs to 14 residues. This chain's CDR3 is CASRGAGTLVEAFF. In nucleotides, the CDR3 is TGTGCCAGCAGGGGAGCCGGGACATTGGTTGAAGCTTTCTTT.